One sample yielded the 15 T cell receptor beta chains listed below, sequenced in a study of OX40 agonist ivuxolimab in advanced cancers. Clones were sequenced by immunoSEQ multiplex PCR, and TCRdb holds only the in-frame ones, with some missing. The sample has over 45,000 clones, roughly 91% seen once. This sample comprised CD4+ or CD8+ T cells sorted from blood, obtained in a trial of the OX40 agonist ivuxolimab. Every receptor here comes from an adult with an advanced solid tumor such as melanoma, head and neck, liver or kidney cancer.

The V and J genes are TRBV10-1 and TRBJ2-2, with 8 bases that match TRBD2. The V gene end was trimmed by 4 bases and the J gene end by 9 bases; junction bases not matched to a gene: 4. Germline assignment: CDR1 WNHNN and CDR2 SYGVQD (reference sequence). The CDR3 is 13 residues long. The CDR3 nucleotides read TGCGCCAGCAGTGCCGGGAGGGAGAGGGAGCTGTTTTTT. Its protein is CASSAGRERELFF.

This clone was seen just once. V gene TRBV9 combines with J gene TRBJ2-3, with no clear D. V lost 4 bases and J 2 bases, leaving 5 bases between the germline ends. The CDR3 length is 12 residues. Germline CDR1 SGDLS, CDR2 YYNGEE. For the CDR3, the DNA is TGTGCCAGCAGCCGTCCCACAGATACGCAGTATTTT. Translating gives CASSRPTDTQYF.

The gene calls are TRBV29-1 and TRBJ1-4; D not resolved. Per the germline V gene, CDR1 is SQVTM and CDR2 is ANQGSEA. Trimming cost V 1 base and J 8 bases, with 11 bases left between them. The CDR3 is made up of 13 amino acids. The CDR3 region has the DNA TGCAGCGTTGAAGGGGTGGGGTCGGAAAAACTGTTTTTT. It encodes CSVEGVGSEKLFF. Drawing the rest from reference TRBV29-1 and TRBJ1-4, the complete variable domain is SAVISQKPSRDICQRGTSLTIQCQVDSQVTMMFWYRQQPGQSLTLIATANQGSEATYESGFVIDKFPISRPNLTFSTLTVSNMSPEDSSIYLCSVEGVGSEKLFFGSGTQLSVL.

The CDR3 DNA reads as TGCGCCAGCAGCTTGGACGGGGAGCTGTTTTTT. Its protein is CASSLDGELFF. This sequence joins TRBV5-1 and TRBJ2-2, with D unresolved. The CDR3 has 11 amino acids. Germline V gives CDR1 SGHRS, CDR2 YFSETQ. V was shortened by 0 bases and J by 7 bases, with 1 base between the two germline ends.

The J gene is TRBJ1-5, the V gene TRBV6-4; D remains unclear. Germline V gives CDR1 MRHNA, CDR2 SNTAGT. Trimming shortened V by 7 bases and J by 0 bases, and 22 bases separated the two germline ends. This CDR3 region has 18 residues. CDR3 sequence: CASTSPDLSGNSNQPQHF. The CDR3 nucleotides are TGTGCCAGCACCTCCCCGGACTTGTCAGGAAATAGCAATCAGCCCCAGCATTTT.

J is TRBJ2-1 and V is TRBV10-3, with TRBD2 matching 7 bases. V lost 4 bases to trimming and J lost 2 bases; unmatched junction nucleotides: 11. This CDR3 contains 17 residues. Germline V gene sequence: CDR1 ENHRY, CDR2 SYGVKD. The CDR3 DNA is TGTGCCATCAGTGCTCGCGGGAGCCGGGCCGCCTACAATGAGCAGTTCTTC. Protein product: CAISARGSRAAYNEQFF.

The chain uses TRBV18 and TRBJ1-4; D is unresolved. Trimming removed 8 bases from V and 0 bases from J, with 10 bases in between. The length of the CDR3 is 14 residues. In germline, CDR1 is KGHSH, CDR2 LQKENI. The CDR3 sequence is CASQRSATNEKLFF. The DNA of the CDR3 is TGTGCCAGCCAGAGGTCTGCAACTAATGAAAAACTGTTTTTT.

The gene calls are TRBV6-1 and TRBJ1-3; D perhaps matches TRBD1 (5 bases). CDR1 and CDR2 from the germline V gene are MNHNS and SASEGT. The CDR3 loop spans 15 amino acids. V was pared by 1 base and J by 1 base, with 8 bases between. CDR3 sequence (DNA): TGTGCCAGCAGTGAAGTCCGACAGTCTGGAAACACCATATATTTT. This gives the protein CASSEVRQSGNTIYF.

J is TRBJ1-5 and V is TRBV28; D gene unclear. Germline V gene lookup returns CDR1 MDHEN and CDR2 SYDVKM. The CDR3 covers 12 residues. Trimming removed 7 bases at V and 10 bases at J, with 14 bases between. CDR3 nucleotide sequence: TGTGCCAGCACCTCTCCCTCGTTCCCCCAGCATTTT. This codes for CASTSPSFPQHF.

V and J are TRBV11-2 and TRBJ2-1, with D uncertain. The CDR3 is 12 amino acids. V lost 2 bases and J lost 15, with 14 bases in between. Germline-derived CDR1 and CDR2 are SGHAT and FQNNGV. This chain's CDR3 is CASSLNQIRPFF. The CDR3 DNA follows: TGTGCCAGCAGCTTAAACCAAATTAGGCCGTTCTTC.

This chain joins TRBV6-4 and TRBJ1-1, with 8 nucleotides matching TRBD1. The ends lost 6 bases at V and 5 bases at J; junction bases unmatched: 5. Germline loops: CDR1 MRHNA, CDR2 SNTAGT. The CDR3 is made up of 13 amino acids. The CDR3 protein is CASSRTGYTEAFF. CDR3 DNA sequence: TGTGCCAGCAGCCGGACAGGGTATACTGAAGCTTTCTTT.

DNA for the CDR3: TGTGCCATCAGTGAACAGGGGCCTAAGAACACTGAAGCTTTCTTT. This gives the protein CAISEQGPKNTEAFF. This rearrangement joins TRBV10-3 to TRBJ1-1, with 7 bases identical to TRBD1. The CDR3 is 15 residues long. Germline lookup yields CDR1 ENHRY and CDR2 SYGVKD. The ends lost 3 bases at V and 1 base at J; junction bases unmatched: 5.

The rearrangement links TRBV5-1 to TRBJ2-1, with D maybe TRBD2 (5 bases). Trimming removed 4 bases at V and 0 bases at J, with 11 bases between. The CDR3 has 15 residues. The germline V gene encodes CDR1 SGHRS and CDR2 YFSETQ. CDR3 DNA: TGCGCCAGCAGCAGGGAAGGGAGCTCCTACAATGAGCAGTTCTTC. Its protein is CASSREGSSYNEQFF.

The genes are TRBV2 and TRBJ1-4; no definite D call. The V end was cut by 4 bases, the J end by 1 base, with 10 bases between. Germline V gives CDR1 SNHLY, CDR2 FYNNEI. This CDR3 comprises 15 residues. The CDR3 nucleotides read TGTGCCAGCAGTGTTATGGCTCTAACTAATGAAAAACTGTTTTTT. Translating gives CASSVMALTNEKLFF.

The CDR3 sequence is CASSSGTARNQPQHF. CDR3 bases: TGTGCCAGCAGTTCCGGGACAGCGCGCAATCAGCCCCAGCATTTT. This chain connects TRBV6-6 to TRBJ1-5; 7 nucleotides agree with TRBD1. Trimming removed 4 bases from V and 2 bases from J; junction bases left unmatched: 5. The CDR3 runs to 15 residues. Germline assignment: CDR1 MNHNY and CDR2 SVGAGI (reference sequence).